This TCR beta chain was sequenced for a study of cytomegalovirus exposure and HLA in healthy donors. The CDR3 spans 15 residues. V lost 3 bases and J lost 5, with 18 bases in between. Germline V lookup: CDR1 SGDLS, CDR2 YYNGEE. Of note for this clone: Its antigen is unknown.

Study observations and caveats: According to the study, roughly 180 TCR beta chains were cytomegalovirus-associated. Across donors, sequencing depth was assumed by presence/absence analyses to be roughly uniform.

PCR amplification relied on 60 Vbeta primers (plus 13 Jbeta primers). Clones were sequenced by immunoSEQ multiplex PCR, and TCRdb holds only the in-frame ones, with some missing. Of over 120,000 clones detected, around 67% appear once; the ten largest clones hold more than 3.5%. This sequence joins TRBV9 and TRBJ2-7; weak D call: TRBD2 (6 bases). The TCR originated in a man aged 18-30 years in good health and CMV-seropositive. Input material: PBMCs. The DNA of the CDR3 is TGTGCCAGCAGCGGACTCGGGACTTCCACCGACGAGCAGTACTTC. Translating it yields CASSGLGTSTDEQYF.